Presented here are 5 T cell receptor beta chains from one specimen sequenced in a study of blood T cells in healthy people across ages. A second PCR of 7 to 11 cycles used a sample-barcoded 5' primer and a J-beta primer mix. TCRdb redid the calling of the 5' RACE reads with MiXCR, one entry per CDR3 protein. This table holds 500,000 to 700,000 distinct CDR3 sequences, about 30% found once. Sequenced: blood. The receptors were gathered from an elderly woman in good health.

This clonotype showed up many times. The rearrangement links TRBV6-6 to TRBJ2-1; D is possibly TRBD1 (5 bases). The CDR3 has 17 residues. Germline values: CDR1 MNHNY, CDR2 SVGAGI (reference sequence). Trimming cost V 2 bases and J 5 bases, with 19 bases left between them. The CDR3 DNA sequence: TGTGCCAGCAGTTACAAGGGGAAGGACAACTCTGACAATGAGCAGTTCTTC. Its translation is CASSYKGKDNSDNEQFF.

At least ten counts were recorded for this clonotype. The chain joins TRBV6-5 to TRBJ2-7; D call uncertain. Trimming stripped 5 bases from V and 4 bases from J, with 18 bases between. The CDR3 runs 15 residues. The V gene's germline CDR1 is MNHEY and CDR2 SVGAGI. The CDR3: CASSEARARRYEQYF. Written as DNA, the CDR3 is TGTGCCAGCAGTGAGGCCCGGGCCAGGAGATACGAGCAGTACTTC.

This clonotype has ten or more counts. The genes are TRBV24-1 and TRBJ2-3; D call uncertain. The CDR3 sequence is 12 residues long. The V gene's germline CDR1 is KGHDR and CDR2 SFDVKD. V lost 3 bases and J 2 bases, leaving 2 bases between the germline ends. CDR3 residues: CATSDDTDTQYF. The CDR3, as DNA: TGTGCCACCAGTGATGACACAGATACGCAGTATTTT.

There are a few counts of this clonotype. The CDR3 protein is CASRRLGGGGTEAFF. In DNA, the CDR3 is TGTGCCAGCAGGAGGCTGGGAGGGGGAGGCACTGAAGCTTTCTTT. V and J are TRBV27 and TRBJ1-1; a weak D match, TRBD1 (6 bases). Germline assignment: CDR1 MNHEY and CDR2 SMNVEV (reference sequence). Trimming removed 6 bases from V and 4 bases from J, with 18 bases in between. This CDR3 is 15 amino acids long.

This rearrangement joins TRBV7-2 to TRBJ1-5, with 8 bases aligning to TRBD1. The junction had 6 bases not matched to a gene; V was cut back by 6 bases and J by 5 bases. The CDR3 length is 14 residues. Germline values: CDR1 SGHTA, CDR2 FQGNSA. This CDR3 reads CASSDRGAYQPQHF. CDR3 sequence (DNA): TGTGCCAGCAGTGACAGGGGAGCCTATCAGCCCCAGCATTTT.